This entry features one TCR beta chain sequence. Its target antigen remains unknown. No per-base quality is available; no much larger clone lies one base away. The library was generated by the immunoSEQ multiplex PCR assay. Each sample had some 94,000 TCR templates assayed by the deep sequencing platform. Genomic DNA extracted from sorted T cells was the material used for TCRbeta CDR3 sequencing. From the authors' description of their analysis: Clonal analysis of TCRbeta CDR3 data was done in the R programming language. Comparing unstimulated samples against CFSE-low samples taken after the reaction was how alloreactive CD4+ and CD8+ clones were defined. Regulatory or non-regulatory origin was assigned to alloreactive CD4+ clones by matching of sequences to sorted unstimulated Treg and non-Treg repertoires. TCRdb carries this immuneACCESS record with in-frame sequences only. Its versions omit some clonotypes, under half of them owing to an unresolved V gene in the studies checked, with the rest unexplained. From that table come the V and J calls and clone size; the DNA was used to work out D and trimming. The sample data list approximately 100,000 clones, and approximately 94% of these were observed just once. Roughly 0.6% of the sample comes from the top ten.

Sorted unstimulated T cells and proliferating T cells recovered from mixed lymphocyte reactions were subjected to TCRbeta CDR3 sequencing. Fresh whole blood from roughly nine HLA-typed healthy donors was used as the source from which PBMCs were isolated. To map where alloreactive clones came from, CD4+ regulatory T cells in the unstimulated state were FACS-sorted. These data belong to a study of siplizumab effects on memory and regulatory T cells (dated 2019 in TCRdb). Broadly, across the study: The effect of the anti-CD2 antibody siplizumab on alloreactive T-cell subsets was examined in allogeneic mixed lymphocyte reactions constructed from human PBMCs.

General findings and caveats noted by the study authors: About 80-96% of proliferating CD4+ or CD8+ clones could not be given a naive or memory phenotype. Siplizumab significantly reduced the cumulative frequency of alloreactive sequences traceable to unstimulated CD4+ memory T cells. Sequences below about 10^-5 frequency were poorly captured, so only a minor fraction of alloreactive clones could be mapped to unstimulated subsets. Of the alloreactive CD4+ clones that could be mapped, the Treg-derived share averaged approximately 67% with siplizumab compared with under 35% in control reactions. The suppressive function of proliferating Tregs from siplizumab cultures was not functionally confirmed. Unstimulated naive T cells appeared more diverse than memory T cells, and naive cells seemed to contribute substantially to the alloresponse.

This receptor was identified in a human donor in good health. Sequencing was performed on Tregs sorted from blood.

The CDR3 in this case is CASGGGRDQPQHF. The DNA sequence reads TGTGCCAGCGGAGGGGGAAGGGATCAGCCCCAGCATTTT. The rearrangement combines TRBV6-1 with TRBJ1-5, and possibly TRBD1, on 6 matching bases. Trimming costs V 8 bases and J 5 bases, and their ends lie 13 bases apart. CDR1 MNHNS and CDR2 SASEGT are derived from the germline V gene. Taken from cysteine to phenylalanine, the CDR3 has 13 residues. Only CDR3 DNA remains: 39 bases, in frame from the first base.